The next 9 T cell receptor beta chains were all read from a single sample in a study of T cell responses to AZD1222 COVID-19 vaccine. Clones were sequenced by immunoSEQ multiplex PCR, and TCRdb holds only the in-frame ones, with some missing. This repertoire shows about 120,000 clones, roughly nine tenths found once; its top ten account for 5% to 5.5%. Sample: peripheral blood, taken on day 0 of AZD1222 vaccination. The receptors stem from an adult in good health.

The CDR3 DNA reads as TGTGCCAGCAGCGTAGATGGGATGGCGTCACCCCTCCACTTT. The encoded protein is CASSVDGMASPLHF. The chain has TRBV9 and TRBJ1-6; D gene uncertain. The CDR3 length is 14 residues. Trimming removed 0 bases from V and 10 bases from J, with 11 bases in between. Germline V gene data show CDR1 as SGDLS and CDR2 as YYNGEE.

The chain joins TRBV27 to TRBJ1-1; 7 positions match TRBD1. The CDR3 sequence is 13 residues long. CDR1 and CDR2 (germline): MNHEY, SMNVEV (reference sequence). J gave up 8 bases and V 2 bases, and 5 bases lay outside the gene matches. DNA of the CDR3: TGTGCCAGCAGTTTAGGTTTGGGACAGGAAGCTTTCTTT. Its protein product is CASSLGLGQEAFF.

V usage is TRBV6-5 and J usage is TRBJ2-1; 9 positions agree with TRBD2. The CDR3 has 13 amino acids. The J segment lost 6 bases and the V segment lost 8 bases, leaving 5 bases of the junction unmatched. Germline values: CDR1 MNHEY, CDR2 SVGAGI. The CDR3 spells CASVGTSFNEQFF. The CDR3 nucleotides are TGTGCCAGCGTTGGGACTAGCTTCAATGAGCAGTTCTTC.

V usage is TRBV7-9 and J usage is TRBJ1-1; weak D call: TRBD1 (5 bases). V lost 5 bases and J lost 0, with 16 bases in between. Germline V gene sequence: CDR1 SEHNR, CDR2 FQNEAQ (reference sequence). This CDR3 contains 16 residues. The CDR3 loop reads CASSPEVRALNTEAFF. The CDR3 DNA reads TGTGCCAGCAGCCCAGAGGTCAGGGCCCTGAACACTGAAGCTTTCTTT.

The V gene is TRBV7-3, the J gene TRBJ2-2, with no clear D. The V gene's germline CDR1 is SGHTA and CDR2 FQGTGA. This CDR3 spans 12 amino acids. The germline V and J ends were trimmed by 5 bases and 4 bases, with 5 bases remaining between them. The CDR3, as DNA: TGTGCCAGCAGCCTATCCACCGGGGAGCTGTTTTTT. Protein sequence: CASSLSTGELFF.

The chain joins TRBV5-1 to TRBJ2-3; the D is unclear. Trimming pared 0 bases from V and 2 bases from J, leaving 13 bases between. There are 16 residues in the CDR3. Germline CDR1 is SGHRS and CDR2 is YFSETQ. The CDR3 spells CASSLANVAYTDTQYF. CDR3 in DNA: TGCGCCAGCAGCTTGGCCAATGTTGCGTACACAGATACGCAGTATTTT. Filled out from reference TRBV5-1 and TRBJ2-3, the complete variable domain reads KAGVTQTPRYLIKTRGQQVTLSCSPISGHRSVSWYQQTPGQGLQFLFEYFSETQRNKGNFPGRFSGRQFSNSRSEMNVSTLELGDSALYLCASSLANVAYTDTQYFGPGTRLTVL.

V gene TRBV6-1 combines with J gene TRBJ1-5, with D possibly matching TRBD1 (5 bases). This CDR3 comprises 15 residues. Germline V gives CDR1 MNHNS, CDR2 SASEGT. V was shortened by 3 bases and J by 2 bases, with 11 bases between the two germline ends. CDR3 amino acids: CASSERGRGNQPQHF. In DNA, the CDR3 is TGTGCCAGCAGTGAGAGGGGAAGGGGCAATCAGCCCCAGCATTTT.

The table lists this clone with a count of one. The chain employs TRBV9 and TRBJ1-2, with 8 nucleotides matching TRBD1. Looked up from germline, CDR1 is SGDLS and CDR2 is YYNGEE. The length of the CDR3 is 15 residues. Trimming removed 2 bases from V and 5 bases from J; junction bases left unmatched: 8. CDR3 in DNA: TGTGCCAGCAGCGTGGGAGCCAGGGGGCAGTATGGCTACACCTTC. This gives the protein CASSVGARGQYGYTF.

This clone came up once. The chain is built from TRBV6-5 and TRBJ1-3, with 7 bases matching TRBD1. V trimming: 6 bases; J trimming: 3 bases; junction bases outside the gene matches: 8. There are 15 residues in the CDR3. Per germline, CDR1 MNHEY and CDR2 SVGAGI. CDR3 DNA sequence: TGTGCCAGCAGCTCGACAGGGCAAGGTGGAAACACCATATATTTT. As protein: CASSSTGQGGNTIYF.